This entry is about one TCR beta chain. The CDR3 contains 16 residues. V lost 4 bases to trimming and J lost 4 bases; unmatched junction nucleotides: 9. CDR1 is MDHEN and CDR2 is SYDVKM in the germline V gene. This specimen belongs to a study of technical replicates of blood from a few donors. This table comes from immunoSEQ multiplex PCR, and its TCRdb copy is limited to in-frame clones, with some not included. The sample has tens of thousands of clones; about 96% are singletons. The chain is built from TRBV28 and TRBJ2-1, with TRBD2 identical over 8 bases. This receptor was identified in a human donor in good health. What was sequenced was T cells isolated from PBMCs. The CDR3 sequence: CASSSRVTSGYNEQFF. CDR3 nucleotides: TGTGCCAGCAGTTCCCGAGTTACTAGCGGTTACAATGAGCAGTTCTTC. Complete variable domain (other parts from reference TRBV28 and TRBJ2-1): DVKVTQSSRYLVKRTGEKVFLECVQDMDHENMFWYRQDPGLGLRLIYFSYDVKMKEKGDIPEGYSVSREKKERFSLILESASTNQTSMYLCASSSRVTSGYNEQFFGPGTRLTVL.